This T cell receptor beta chain was recovered during a study of spatial heterogeneity in lung cancer. Study background: Unique TCR and UMI combinations averaged more than ten appearances each in raw reads. Overall study findings and caveats: Within tumors, counts of expanded alpha and beta TCRs tracked tumor mutation counts.

Indicated time point: sample taken at primary tumor resection. The presence of a unique molecular identifier marked each TCR cDNA molecule. MiXCR was run by TCRdb on the 5' RACE reads, yielding one entry per CDR3 protein. This table holds approximately 20,000 distinct CDR3 sequences, 5.5% to 8.5% found once. Note on this clonotype: Its target is not known.

The material sequenced was lung tumor tissue, taken at surgery. The sequence derives from a female donor with early-stage non-small cell lung cancer.

The CDR3 region is CSARGTSGSTDTQYF. The CDR3 DNA reads TGCAGCGCGCGAGGGACTAGCGGGAGCACAGATACGCAGTATTTT. The chain carries TRBV29-1 and TRBJ2-3; 12 bases agree with TRBD2. Trimming cost V 7 bases and J 0 bases; bases outside gene matches: 5. From germline, CDR1 is SQVTM and CDR2 ANQGSEA. The CDR3 sequence is 15 residues long.